The 20 T cell receptor beta chains presented below share a single source sample, sequenced in a study of cytomegalovirus exposure and HLA in healthy donors. 60 Vbeta and 13 Jbeta primers were used in PCR. Sequencing used immunoSEQ multiplex PCR; TCRdb keeps in-frame clones, though not all of them. Of about 160,000 clones in the sample, more than 65% were seen once. The sequenced sample was PBMCs. The receptors stem from a male donor in good health and CMV-seronegative.

This chain connects TRBV5-6 to TRBJ2-1; D is uncertain. The CDR3 contains 17 residues. V lost 3 bases and J lost 5, with 21 bases in between. The germline V gene has CDR1 SGHDT and CDR2 YYEEEE. CDR3 sequence reads: CASSSATRITIDNEQFF. The CDR3 nucleotides read TGTGCCAGCAGCTCCGCGACGAGGATTACTATAGACAATGAGCAGTTCTTC.

V is TRBV9 and J is TRBJ1-6; D remains unclear. Germline CDR1 reads SGDLS; CDR2 reads YYNGEE. The V end lost 0 bases, the J end lost 7 bases, and 14 bases lay between the germline ends. The CDR3 loop spans 16 amino acids. Written as DNA, the CDR3 is TGTGCCAGCAGCGTAGCGCGAGGGCGCGAGAATTCACCCCTCCACTTT. Protein product: CASSVARGRENSPLHF.

The rearrangement links TRBV9 to TRBJ1-1; no clear D gene. The germline gives CDR1 SGDLS, CDR2 YYNGEE. CDR3 size: 14 residues. V was trimmed by 0 bases and J by 2 bases, leaving 8 bases between them. In DNA, the CDR3 is TGTGCCAGCAGCGTAGCTAAGAGCAACACTGAAGCTTTCTTT. It translates to CASSVAKSNTEAFF.

This sequence joins TRBV6-6 and TRBJ2-7; 7 positions match TRBD1. Germline lookup yields CDR1 MNHNY and CDR2 SVGAGI (reference sequence). The trim removed 7 bases at V and 3 bases at J, leaving 9 bases unmatched. The CDR3 runs 14 residues. Here the CDR3 reads CASTKTGLIYEQYF. The CDR3 nucleotides are TGTGCCAGCACCAAGACAGGGTTGATCTACGAGCAGTACTTC.

This clone was counted a few times. The chain has TRBV5-4 and TRBJ2-7; 12 nucleotides match TRBD2. V lost 4 bases to trimming and J lost 7 bases; unmatched junction nucleotides: 6. CDR1 and CDR2 (germline): SGHNT, YYREEE (reference sequence). The CDR3 consists of 14 residues. CDR3 in amino acids: CASSMTSGRGEQYF. The CDR3 nucleotides read TGTGCCAGCAGCATGACTAGCGGGAGAGGGGAGCAGTACTTC.

A few counts support this clone. The chain couples TRBV10-2 to TRBJ1-2; 7 bases fit TRBD1. Trimming took 5 bases from V and 4 from J; bases not matched to a gene: 4. Per the germline V gene, CDR1 is WSHSY and CDR2 is SAAADI. The CDR3 sequence is 13 residues long. CDR3 DNA sequence: TGCGCCAGCAGTCAGGGGGTTGGCTATGGCTACACCTTC. Its protein product is CASSQGVGYGYTF.

This clone was detected only a few times. This rearrangement joins TRBV5-1 to TRBJ1-1; D is undetermined. Looked up from germline, CDR1 is SGHRS and CDR2 is YFSETQ. This CDR3 spans 14 amino acids. The V end was cut by 6 bases, the J end by 1 base, with 13 bases between. CDR3 amino acids: CASKESNGNTEAFF. CDR3 bases: TGCGCCAGCAAAGAGAGTAACGGGAACACTGAAGCTTTCTTT.

J is TRBJ2-3 and V is TRBV5-8; a weak D match, TRBD1 (6 bases). Trimming stripped 3 bases from V and 2 bases from J, with 13 bases between. Germline V CDR1 and CDR2: SGHTS, YDEGEE. The CDR3 runs 15 residues. The CDR3 sequence is CASSSGQYPTDTQYF. The CDR3 DNA is TGTGCCAGCAGCTCCGGACAGTACCCCACAGATACGCAGTATTTT.

This clone was seen a handful of times. The CDR3 loop is CASSAGGGSTEAFF. The CDR3 nucleotides are TGTGCCAGCAGCGCTGGCGGCGGTTCCACTGAAGCTTTCTTT. The chain links TRBV9 to TRBJ1-1; D not certain. Trimming removed 3 bases from V and 4 bases from J, with 13 bases in between. CDR3 size: 14 residues. Per germline, CDR1 SGDLS and CDR2 YYNGEE.

The chain recombines TRBV27 with TRBJ1-2; no firm D call. CDR1 is MNHEY and CDR2 is SMNVEV in the germline V gene (reference sequence). V was shortened by 6 bases and J by 6 bases, with 23 bases between the two germline ends. The CDR3 runs 16 residues. DNA for the CDR3: TGTGCCAGCAGCCCCATCGGCGGCCGTACCCTCGATGGCTACACCTTC. Its protein is CASSPIGGRTLDGYTF.

V gene TRBV5-1 combines with J gene TRBJ2-1; D is possibly TRBD2 (5 bases). The germline gives CDR1 SGHRS, CDR2 YFSETQ. This CDR3 has 15 amino acids. Between the trimmed V and J ends, which lost 4 bases and 0 bases, there was a span of 11 bases. The chain's CDR3 is CASSPWTDSYNEQFF. In nucleotides, the CDR3 is TGCGCCAGCAGCCCCTGGACTGACTCCTACAATGAGCAGTTCTTC.

The chain couples TRBV6-5 to TRBJ2-7; perhaps TRBD2 as D (5 bases). Trimming stripped 6 bases from V and 6 bases from J, with 9 bases between. The CDR3 spans 11 residues. Germline-derived CDR1 and CDR2 are MNHEY and SVGAGI. The CDR3 is CASSRGPEQYF. The DNA of the CDR3 is TGTGCCAGCAGCCGCGGGCCCGAGCAGTACTTC.

The chain has TRBV14 and TRBJ1-1, with D unresolved. The CDR3 length is 13 residues. In germline, CDR1 is SGHDN, CDR2 FVKESK. Trimming cost V 0 bases and J 4 bases, with 6 bases left between them. The CDR3 protein is CASSQDRGTEAFF. CDR3 DNA sequence: TGTGCCAGCAGCCAAGATCGGGGCACTGAAGCTTTCTTT.

Points on this clone: This CDR3 is also generated by other DNA sequences in the sample. The V call is TRBV27, the J call TRBJ2-7; 9 bases fit TRBD1. Germline V CDR1 and CDR2: MNHEY, SMNVEV (reference sequence). V trimming: 4 bases; J trimming: 3 bases; junction bases outside the gene matches: 4. The CDR3 has 14 residues. CDR3 amino acids: CASSSGQGIYEQYF. For the CDR3, the DNA is TGTGCCAGCAGTTCAGGACAGGGGATCTACGAGCAGTACTTC.

DNA of the CDR3: TGTGCCAGCAGCTTTCATCGTAGACAGGGGGCTGCCGAGCAGTACTTC. Amino acids: CASSFHRRQGAAEQYF. The genes are TRBV7-3 and TRBJ2-7; 10 positions agree with TRBD1. V was clipped by 3 bases and J by 6 bases; unmatched bases: 11. The CDR3 totals 16 residues. CDR1 and CDR2 (germline): SGHTA, FQGTGA.

This clone was seen only a few times. V and J are TRBV5-1 and TRBJ2-1; TRBD1 matches 10 bases. V shed 6 bases and J 4 bases; nucleotides not matched to a gene: 7. Per germline, CDR1 SGHRS and CDR2 YFSETQ. The CDR3 sequence is 15 residues long. CDR3 DNA sequence: TGCGCCAGCAACGCAGGGACAGGGGAGTACAATGAGCAGTTCTTC. This sequence encodes CASNAGTGEYNEQFF.

The chain combines TRBV2 with TRBJ1-5, with a tentative D call TRBD1 (5 bases). Germline CDR1 SNHLY, CDR2 FYNNEI. The CDR3 spans 18 residues. Trimming cost V 1 base and J 1 base, with 17 bases left between them. The CDR3 sequence: CASSEVRDGGPSNQPQHF. The CDR3 DNA reads as TGTGCCAGCAGTGAAGTGCGGGACGGCGGCCCCAGCAATCAGCCCCAGCATTTT.

The V gene is TRBV6-5, the J gene TRBJ2-2; weak D call: TRBD2 (6 bases). Per germline, CDR1 MNHEY and CDR2 SVGAGI. V lost 4 bases and J 4 bases, leaving 10 bases between the germline ends. The CDR3 extends over 14 amino acids. The CDR3 coding sequence is TGTGCCAGCAGTTCAGCGGGCTCCACCGGGGAGCTGTTTTTT. This translates into CASSSAGSTGELFF.

The chain couples TRBV6-6 to TRBJ1-1, with 7 nucleotides matching TRBD1. The germline gives CDR1 MNHNY, CDR2 SVGAGI (reference sequence). The CDR3 extends over 12 amino acids. V was pared by 6 bases and J by 6 bases, with 4 bases of the junction left unmatched. CDR3 residues: CASRIDRAEAFF. CDR3 DNA: TGTGCCAGCAGGATCGACAGGGCTGAAGCTTTCTTT.

The rearrangement joins TRBV19 to TRBJ1-1; no definite D call. CDR1 and CDR2 from the germline V gene are LNHDA and SQIVND (reference sequence). The CDR3 is 11 amino acids. Trimming pared 9 bases from V and 8 bases from J, leaving 13 bases between. The DNA for the CDR3 is TGTGCCAGCCATGTCCGGGTCGAAGCTTTCTTT. Translated, it gives CASHVRVEAFF.